The 6 T cell receptor beta chains below were found in one sample sequenced in a study of CD8 T cells in ankylosing spondylitis. TCRdb re-called the 5' RACE reads with MiXCR, one entry per CDR3 protein. The profile shows under 250,000 distinct CDR3 sequences, approximately 24% of them singletons. Sequencing was done on a sample of blood, either unsorted or a sorted T cell fraction (not recorded which). These receptors all stem from a male donor with ankylosing spondylitis or in good health (not recorded which).

The table lists this clonotype with many counts. The chain joins TRBV20-1 to TRBJ1-2, with 10 bases matching TRBD1. CDR3 size: 16 residues. The J segment lost 3 bases and the V segment lost 0 bases, leaving 7 bases of the junction unmatched. In germline, CDR1 is DFQATT, CDR2 SNEGSKA (reference sequence). The CDR3 DNA reads as TGCAGTGCTAGAGAACCCCCGGGACAGGGGTACTATGGCTACACCTTC. Translation: CSAREPPGQGYYGYTF.

The rearrangement links TRBV9 to TRBJ2-5; D is possibly TRBD1 or TRBD2 (6 bases each). CDR1 SGDLS and CDR2 YYNGEE come from the germline V gene. This CDR3 spans 13 amino acids. Trimming stripped 2 bases from V and 4 bases from J, with 9 bases between. CDR3 region: CASSVWGAETQYF. Written as DNA, the CDR3 is TGTGCCAGCAGCGTCTGGGGGGCAGAGACCCAGTACTTC.

The chain employs TRBV6-5 and TRBJ1-5; D possibly corresponds to TRBD1 (6 bases). The germline V gene encodes CDR1 MNHEY and CDR2 SVGAGI. The germline V and J ends were trimmed by 0 bases and 3 bases, with 12 bases remaining between them. This CDR3 is built from 16 residues. CDR3: CASSYSSRTDNQPQHF. For the CDR3, the DNA is TGTGCCAGCAGTTACTCCTCCCGGACAGACAATCAGCCCCAGCATTTT.

With respect to this clonotype: This may be a read error: a much more frequent sequence differs by one nucleotide. The chain links TRBV12-3 or TRBV12-4 to TRBJ2-7, with D tentatively TRBD2 (6 bases). The CDR3 length is 13 residues. The DNA for the CDR3 is TGTGCCAGCTCTCTGTCGACGGGAGTGGTGGGTGACTTC. Translation: CASSLSTGVVGDF.

This clonotype was found many times. The genes are TRBV6-5 and TRBJ2-3, with 8 bases that match TRBD1. With V trimmed by 4 bases and J by 4 bases, 7 bases remained unmatched. The CDR3 runs to 15 residues. The germline gives CDR1 MNHEY, CDR2 SVGAGI. CDR3 DNA: TGTGCCAGCAGTTTGACAGGGGATCCTCCAGATACGCAGTATTTT. Its protein is CASSLTGDPPDTQYF.

The sample holds many counts of this clonotype. The chain is built from TRBV5-1 and TRBJ2-7; D perhaps matches TRBD1 (6 bases). V lost 4 bases and J 0 bases, leaving 11 bases between the germline ends. CDR1 and CDR2 from the germline V gene are SGHRS and YFSETQ. This CDR3 contains 14 residues. The DNA for the CDR3 is TGCGCCAGCAGCACCCAGGGGAGCTCCTACGAGCAGTACTTC. Translated, it gives CASSTQGSSYEQYF.